These T cell receptor beta chains were read from a single sample in a study of blood T cell repertoires in COVID-19. Libraries were prepared by immunoSEQ multiplex PCR; TCRdb keeps only in-frame clonotypes and omits some of them. The sample holds 85,000 to 110,000 clones, roughly nine tenths seen once. Source material: peripheral blood. These TCRs come from a woman aged 80 or over in a cohort sampled during active COVID-19. Both conserved end residues are trimmed from each CDR3. The order of the fields is J gene, V gene, CDR3 protein.

j_gene: TRBJ2-5; v_gene: TRBV27; CDR3aa: ASRKSTGFYKETQY
j_gene: TRBJ1-5; v_gene: TRBV27; CDR3aa: ASRRTGTGPLNQPQH
j_gene: TRBJ2-1; v_gene: TRBV27; CDR3aa: ASSRSSGNSYNEQF
j_gene: TRBJ2-1; v_gene: TRBV5-1; CDR3aa: ASSPLRGTNEQF
j_gene: TRBJ2-3; v_gene: TRBV18; CDR3aa: ASSPPTGLAGDTQY
j_gene: TRBJ1-1; v_gene: TRBV6-1; CDR3aa: ASSDRTGPTRNTEAF
j_gene: TRBJ2-3; v_gene: TRBV6-5; CDR3aa: ASSYGGGTQY
j_gene: TRBJ2-7; v_gene: TRBV19; CDR3aa: ASSIELDRGREQY
j_gene: TRBJ2-1; v_gene: TRBV3-1/TRBV3-2; CDR3aa: ASSHMNEQF
j_gene: TRBJ1-2; v_gene: TRBV7-9; CDR3aa: ASILDGRAYGYT
j_gene: TRBJ1-4; v_gene: TRBV15; CDR3aa: ATRWGTSTNEKLF
j_gene: TRBJ1-3; v_gene: TRBV7-3; CDR3aa: ASSLGQGSGNTIY
j_gene: TRBJ2-1; v_gene: TRBV15; CDR3aa: ATSRQTGTTGNEQF
j_gene: TRBJ2-7; v_gene: TRBV3-1/TRBV3-2; CDR3aa: ASSQGGRGYEQY